These 20 T cell receptor beta chains came from one sample sequenced in a study of technical replicates of blood from a few donors. TCRdb keeps only in-frame clones here, not all; method: immunoSEQ multiplex PCR. The sample yields 70,000 to 85,000 clones, about 91% seen once. Sequences were obtained from T cells isolated from PBMCs. The source is a human donor in good health.

The gene calls are TRBV10-3 and TRBJ2-7, with 7 bases that match TRBD1. V shed 10 bases and J 2 bases; nucleotides not matched to a gene: 8. Germline lookup yields CDR1 ENHRY and CDR2 SYGVKD. This CDR3 comprises 13 residues. The CDR3 loop is CATRTGTTYEQYF. The CDR3 DNA reads as TGTGCCACCCGGACAGGCACAACCTACGAGCAGTACTTC.

This clone appeared once. The chain carries TRBV5-1 and TRBJ1-4, with TRBD1 identical over 10 bases. The V segment lost 1 base and the J segment 6 bases; nucleotides outside the gene matches: 6. The CDR3 length is 16 residues. The germline gives CDR1 SGHRS, CDR2 YFSETQ. CDR3 in DNA: TGCGCCAGCAGCTTGTACCCGACAGGGGGCGATGAAAAACTGTTTTTT. Translation: CASSLYPTGGDEKLFF.

The V and J genes are TRBV6-1 and TRBJ2-1, with TRBD1 as a possible D gene (5 bases). Germline V gene sequence: CDR1 MNHNS, CDR2 SASEGT. Trimming removed 4 bases from V and 6 bases from J, with 16 bases in between. The CDR3 spans 15 residues. The CDR3 here is CASSVARAGSNEQFF. In nucleotides, the CDR3 is TGTGCCAGCAGTGTTGCAAGGGCAGGGTCCAATGAGCAGTTCTTC.

V is TRBV2 and J is TRBJ2-2; tentatively, D is TRBD1 (6 bases). The CDR3 consists of 15 residues. Germline V gene lookup returns CDR1 SNHLY and CDR2 FYNNEI. The germline V and J ends were trimmed by 2 bases and 7 bases, with 14 bases remaining between them. The CDR3 coding sequence is TGTGCCAGCAGTGAACAGGGGCCGGATAACGGGGAGCTGTTTTTT. It codes for CASSEQGPDNGELFF.

The chain joins TRBV7-9 to TRBJ1-2; D gene unclear. Germline values: CDR1 SEHNR, CDR2 FQNEAQ (reference sequence). The CDR3 runs 13 residues. V lost 5 bases, J lost 9 bases, and 16 bases lay in between. CDR3 amino acids: CASSAIEEYRYTF. The CDR3 DNA sequence: TGTGCCAGCAGCGCCATCGAGGAGTATCGCTACACCTTC.

This chain uses TRBV27 with TRBJ2-1, with unresolved D. Germline values: CDR1 MNHEY, CDR2 SMNVEV (reference sequence). V lost 5 bases, J lost 0 bases, and 8 bases lay in between. This CDR3 has 14 amino acids. The CDR3 sequence: CASSRSSSYNEQFF. The DNA of the CDR3 is TGTGCCAGCAGTCGCTCGAGCTCCTACAATGAGCAGTTCTTC.

The chain uses TRBV5-1 and TRBJ2-3; no clear D gene. Germline V CDR1 and CDR2: SGHRS, YFSETQ. With 8 bases removed from V and 3 bases from J, the gap between germline ends came to 16 bases. This CDR3 has 14 amino acids. CDR3 sequence reads: CASQKIDQTDTQYF. In DNA, the CDR3 is TGCGCCAGTCAGAAGATTGATCAGACAGATACGCAGTATTTT.

The rearrangement links TRBV5-1 to TRBJ2-2, with D possibly matching TRBD1 (6 bases). CDR1 is SGHRS, CDR2 YFSETQ, per germline. V lost 0 bases to trimming and J lost 2 bases, with 11 bases between them. The CDR3 covers 16 residues. The CDR3 reads CASSLARDTNTGELFF. In nucleotides, the CDR3 is TGCGCCAGCAGCTTGGCCAGGGACACTAACACCGGGGAGCTGTTTTTT.

This chain connects TRBV28 to TRBJ2-2; 7 bases line up with TRBD2. Germline V gene data show CDR1 as MDHEN and CDR2 as SYDVKM. This CDR3 is 15 amino acids long. Germline trimming cut 5 bases from V and 0 bases from J; bases unmatched to any gene: 3. In DNA form, the CDR3 reads TGTGCCAGCAGTGTAGGACTAGCGAACACCGGGGAGCTGTTTTTT. It specifies CASSVGLANTGELFF.

This chain uses TRBV6-5 with TRBJ2-3, with a possible D match to TRBD2 (5 bases). The V gene lost 0 bases and the J gene lost 0 bases, with 10 bases spanning the gap. The CDR3 is made up of 16 amino acids. Germline values: CDR1 MNHEY, CDR2 SVGAGI. The CDR3 DNA sequence: TGTGCCAGCAGTTACTCGTCGACGGGGAGCACAGATACGCAGTATTTT. This gives the protein CASSYSSTGSTDTQYF.

The chain links TRBV7-2 to TRBJ1-4, with D uncertain. The CDR3 spans 16 residues. CDR1 is SGHTA and CDR2 is FQGNSA in the germline V gene. Trimming removed 0 bases at V and 8 bases at J, with 16 bases between. CDR3 sequence (DNA): TGTGCCAGCAGCTTAGCCCCGAAAGGGCGGGAAGAAAAACTGTTTTTT. Its translation is CASSLAPKGREEKLFF.

The V and J genes are TRBV5-8 and TRBJ2-5, with TRBD1 identical over 10 bases. This CDR3 has 19 amino acids. V shed 5 bases and J 4 bases; nucleotides not matched to a gene: 20. The germline CDR1 and CDR2 sequences are SGHTS and YDEGEE. The CDR3 region has the DNA TGTGCCAGCAGTCTCGGACAGGGGGTGGGGATAACGAGAGGAGAGACCCAGTACTTC. It codes for CASSLGQGVGITRGETQYF.

This clone was detected a few times. The rearrangement joins TRBV29-1 to TRBJ2-1; 13 nucleotides match TRBD2. The CDR3 length is 13 residues. With 7 bases clipped from V and 6 bases from J, the junction kept 3 bases outside the gene matches. CDR1 and CDR2 from the germline V gene are SQVTM and ANQGSEA. The CDR3 reads CSAGLAGPNEQFF. The CDR3 DNA reads TGCAGCGCGGGACTAGCGGGGCCCAATGAGCAGTTCTTC.

This clone was seen a single time. The chain is built from TRBV19 and TRBJ2-7; TRBD2 aligns across 8 bases. This CDR3 comprises 16 residues. J gave up 0 bases and V 2 bases, and 6 bases lay outside the gene matches. CDR1 is LNHDA, CDR2 SQIVND, per germline (reference sequence). As DNA, the CDR3 is TGTGCCAGTAGTATATTACCCAGCGGGAGCTCCTACGAGCAGTACTTC. Translating it yields CASSILPSGSSYEQYF.

The chain employs TRBV19 and TRBJ1-1; D gene uncertain. V was shortened by 5 bases and J by 5 bases, with 21 bases between the two germline ends. Germline loops: CDR1 LNHDA, CDR2 SQIVND (reference sequence). The CDR3 is made up of 16 amino acids. CDR3 DNA: TGTGCCAGTAGTGCCTCGGACTACCTGGTGGGTACTGAAGCTTTCTTT. It specifies CASSASDYLVGTEAFF. The full variable domain, with the rest looked up from reference TRBV19 and TRBJ1-1, is DGGITQSPKYLFRKEGQNVTLSCEQNLNHDAMYWYRQDPGQGLRLIYYSQIVNDFQKGDIAEGYSVSREKKESFPLTVTSAQKNPTAFYLCASSASDYLVGTEAFFGQGTRLTVV.

This chain links TRBV7-8 with TRBJ1-5; possibly TRBD1 for D (6 bases). V gave up 5 bases and J gave up 4 bases, with 15 bases separating them. This CDR3 has 15 residues. The germline gives CDR1 SGHVS, CDR2 FQNEAQ. The CDR3 spells CASSHWDKPNQPQHF. The CDR3 DNA is TGTGCCAGCAGCCATTGGGACAAGCCGAATCAGCCCCAGCATTTT.

This clone came up once. The gene calls are TRBV28 and TRBJ2-3; D possibly corresponds to TRBD1 (5 bases). Germline values: CDR1 MDHEN, CDR2 SYDVKM. The CDR3 has 14 amino acids. The germline V and J ends were trimmed by 5 bases and 1 base, with 10 bases remaining between them. CDR3 nucleotide sequence: TGTGCCAGCAGTGGCCAGGGTGGCACAGATACGCAGTATTTT. It is translated as CASSGQGGTDTQYF.

The chain uses TRBV5-6 and TRBJ1-2; perhaps TRBD1 as D (5 bases). The CDR3 has 15 residues. The germline V and J ends were trimmed by 0 bases and 4 bases, with 13 bases remaining between them. The germline V gene encodes CDR1 SGHDT and CDR2 YYEEEE. The CDR3 here is CASSLVFRGAYGYTF. For the CDR3, the DNA is TGTGCCAGCAGCTTGGTGTTTAGGGGCGCCTATGGCTACACCTTC. The full variable domain, its missing parts supplied by reference TRBV5-6 and TRBJ1-2, is DAGVTQSPTHLIKTRGQQVTLRCSPKSGHDTVSWYQQALGQGPQFIFQYYEEEERQRGNFPDRFSGHQFPNYSSELNVNALLLGDSALYLCASSLVFRGAYGYTFGSGTRLTVV.

V and J are TRBV30 and TRBJ2-7; 11 bases are shared with TRBD1. CDR1 and CDR2 from the germline V gene are GTSNPN and SVGIG (reference sequence). CDR3 length: 15 amino acids. The junction had 5 bases not matched to a gene; V was cut back by 1 base and J by 3 bases. CDR3 amino acids: CAWSDPGTGGYEQYF. The DNA for the CDR3 is TGTGCCTGGAGTGACCCCGGGACAGGGGGCTACGAGCAGTACTTC.

A word on this clone: The sample contains more than one DNA sequence encoding this CDR3. CDR3 amino acids: CASSGQGLQPQHF. The DNA of the CDR3 is TGCGCCAGCAGCGGACAGGGTTTACAGCCCCAGCATTTT. The J gene is TRBJ1-5, the V gene TRBV10-2; 8 bases map to TRBD1. The length of the CDR3 is 13 residues. With 6 bases clipped from V and 7 bases from J, the junction kept 5 bases outside the gene matches. Germline values: CDR1 WSHSY, CDR2 SAAADI.